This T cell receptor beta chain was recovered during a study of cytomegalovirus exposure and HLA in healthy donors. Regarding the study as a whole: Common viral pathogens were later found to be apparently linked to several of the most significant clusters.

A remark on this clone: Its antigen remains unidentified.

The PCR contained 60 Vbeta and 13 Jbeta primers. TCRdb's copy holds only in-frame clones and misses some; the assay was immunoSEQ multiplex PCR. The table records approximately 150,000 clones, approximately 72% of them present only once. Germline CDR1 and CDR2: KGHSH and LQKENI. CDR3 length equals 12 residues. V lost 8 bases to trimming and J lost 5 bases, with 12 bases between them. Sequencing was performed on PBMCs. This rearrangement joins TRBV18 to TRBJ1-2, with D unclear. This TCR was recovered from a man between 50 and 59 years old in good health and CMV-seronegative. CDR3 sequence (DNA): TGTGCCAGCACCATGGAGGGATATGGCTACACCTTC. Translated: CASTMEGYGYTF.